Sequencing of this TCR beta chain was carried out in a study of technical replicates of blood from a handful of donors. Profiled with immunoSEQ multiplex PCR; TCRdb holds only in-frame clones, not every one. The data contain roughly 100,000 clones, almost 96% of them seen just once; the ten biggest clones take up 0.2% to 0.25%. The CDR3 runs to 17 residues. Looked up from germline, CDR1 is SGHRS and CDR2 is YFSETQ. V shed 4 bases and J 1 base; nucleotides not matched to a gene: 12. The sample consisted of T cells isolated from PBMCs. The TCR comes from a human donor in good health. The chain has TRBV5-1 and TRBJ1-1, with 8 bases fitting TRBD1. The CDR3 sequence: CASSPTLPQGANTEAFF. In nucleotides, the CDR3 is TGCGCCAGCAGCCCCACCCTACCCCAGGGGGCGAACACTGAAGCTTTCTTT.